This entry is about one T cell receptor (beta chain). Its antigen is as yet unknown. Sequenced by immunoSEQ multiplex PCR; TCRdb stores in-frame clones only, minus some. The table includes about 56,000 clones, around 81% detected once. The sample is drawn from a study of OX40 agonist ivuxolimab in advanced cancers. About the study: Patients were dosed with the agonistic anti-OX40 (CD134) antibody ivuxolimab.

Cycle 7 day 1, cycle 4 day 1, and baseline were the timepoints at which blood was sampled. CDR1 is SEHNR and CDR2 is FQNEAQ in the germline V gene (reference sequence). The CDR3 has 13 amino acids. The V and J ends lost 7 bases and 3 bases respectively, with 13 bases between them. Findings and limits, study-wide: Among the lowest peripheral clonal expansion occurred in 0.1-3.0 mg/kg partial responders.

The sequence came from an adult with an advanced solid tumor such as melanoma, head and neck, liver or kidney cancer. This specimen was CD4+ or CD8+ T cells sorted from blood, taken in a trial of the OX40 agonist ivuxolimab. This chain links TRBV7-9 with TRBJ2-7, with D hard to call. Here the CDR3 reads CASTERSNYEQYF. In nucleotides, the CDR3 is TGTGCCAGCACCGAAAGGAGTAACTACGAGCAGTACTTC.